The clone carrying this TCR beta chain was observed a few times. This specimen comes from a study of blood T cell repertoires in COVID-19. Across the study: Material from acute and convalescent COVID-19 was sourced from the United States, Italy and Spain. Sample material is recorded as cDNA or gDNA derived from T cells, B-cell-depleted T cells, or PBMCs.

Per the study methods: By means of reference gene primer amplification, nucleated cell counts were estimated. Sequenced by immunoSEQ multiplex PCR; TCRdb stores in-frame clones only, minus some. The DNA was the basis for D and trimming; V, J and clone size are from that table. The table lists more than 65,000 clones, 65% to 80% of them singletons. Sequenced sample: peripheral blood. The TCR comes from a woman between 50 and 59 years old with acute or convalescent COVID-19.

The CDR3 DNA is TGTGCCAGTAGACCCGGGACAGGGAGCAATCAGCCCCAGCATTTT. It specifies CASRPGTGSNQPQHF. The chain uses TRBV27 and TRBJ1-5; 9 bases line up with TRBD1. The CDR3 is 15 amino acids. CDR1 and CDR2 (germline): MNHEY, SMNVEV (reference sequence). After removal of 9 bases from V and 1 base from J, the junction contained 7 bases not matched to a gene.